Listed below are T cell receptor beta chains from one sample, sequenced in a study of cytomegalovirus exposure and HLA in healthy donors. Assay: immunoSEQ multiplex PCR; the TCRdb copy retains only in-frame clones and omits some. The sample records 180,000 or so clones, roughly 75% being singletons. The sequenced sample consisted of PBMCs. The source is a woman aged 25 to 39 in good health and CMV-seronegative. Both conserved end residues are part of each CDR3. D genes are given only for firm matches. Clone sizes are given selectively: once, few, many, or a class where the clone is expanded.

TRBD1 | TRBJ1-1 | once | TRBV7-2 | TGTGCCAGCAGCCTAGTCGTAGGGGGCGCAGGGGGAGGAGCTTTCTTT | CASSLVVGGAGGGAFF
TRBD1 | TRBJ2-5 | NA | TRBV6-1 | TGTGCCACACTAAGGGGGCAGGGAGAGACCCAGTACTTC | CATLRGQGETQYF
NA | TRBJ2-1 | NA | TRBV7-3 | TGTGCCAGCAGCCGCTCCAGGGAGGAAAATGAGCAGTTCTTC | CASSRSREENEQFF
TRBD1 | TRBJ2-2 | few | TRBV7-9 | TGTGCCAGCAGCCCGACAGGGGCCACCGGGGAGCTGTTTTTT | CASSPTGATGELFF
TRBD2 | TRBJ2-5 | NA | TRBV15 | TGTGCCACCAGACTAGCGGGGGGGCCGGAGACCCAGTACTTC | CATRLAGGPETQYF
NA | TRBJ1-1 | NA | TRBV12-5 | TGTGCTAGTGGTTCGAACAGGAACACTGAAGCTTTCTTT | CASGSNRNTEAFF
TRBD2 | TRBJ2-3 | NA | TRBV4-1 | TGCGCCAGCAGCCAAGGGCCAATCGAGGCGGGGGGGACAGATACGCAGTATTTT | CASSQGPIEAGGTDTQYF
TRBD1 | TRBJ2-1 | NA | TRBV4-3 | TGCGCCAGCAGCCAGAGAGGGACAGGGGGCTACAATGAGCAGTTCTTC | CASSQRGTGGYNEQFF
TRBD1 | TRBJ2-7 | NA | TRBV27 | TGTGCCAGCAGTGTAAAAGCAGGGACAGGGTGGGACGAGCAGTACTTC | CASSVKAGTGWDEQYF
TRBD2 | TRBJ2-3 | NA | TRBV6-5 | TGTGCCAGCAGGCCCGGACTAGGAAATACGGATACGCAGTATTTT | CASRPGLGNTDTQYF
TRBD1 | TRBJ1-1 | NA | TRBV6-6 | TGTGCCAGCAGCCCCGACCTACAGGGGATGAACACTGAAGCTTTCTTT | CASSPDLQGMNTEAFF
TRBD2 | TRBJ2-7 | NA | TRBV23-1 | TGCGCCAGCAGCCGGGGACTAGCGGGGGCGGCGTACGAGCAGTACTTC | CASSRGLAGAAYEQYF
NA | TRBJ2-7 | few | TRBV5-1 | TGCGCCAGCCGGGGGGCGTTAGGATCGTACGAGCAGTACTTC | CASRGALGSYEQYF
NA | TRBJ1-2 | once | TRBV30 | TGTGCCTGGAGCCAGAGTCTGGCAGGGGTCGACTACACCTTC | CAWSQSLAGVDYTF
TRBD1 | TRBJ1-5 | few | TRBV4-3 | TGCGCCAGCAGTCTACGTCTTGACAGGGAACAGCCCCAGCATTTT | CASSLRLDREQPQHF
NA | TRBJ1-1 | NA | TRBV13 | TGTGCCAGCAGCTTGACCGGGATAACTTTCTTT | CASSLTGITFF
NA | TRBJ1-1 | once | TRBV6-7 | TGTGCCAGCCAGGGTAACACTGAAGCTTTCTTT | CASQGNTEAFF
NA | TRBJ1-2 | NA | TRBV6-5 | TGTGCCAGCAGTTACTCAGTCAGGAACTATGGCTACACCTTC | CASSYSVRNYGYTF
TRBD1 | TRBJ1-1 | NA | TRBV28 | TGTGCCAGCAGCCCGGCGGGACAGGCACCTCTAGCTTTCTTT | CASSPAGQAPLAFF
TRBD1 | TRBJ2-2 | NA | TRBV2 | TGTGCCAGCAGACGGACAGGGGAAGTCGCCGGGGAGCTGTTTTTT | CASRRTGEVAGELFF
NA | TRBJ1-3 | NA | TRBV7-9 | TGTGCCAGCAGCTTATTCGCTGGCAGGGGAGCTGGAAACACCATATATTTT | CASSLFAGRGAGNTIYF
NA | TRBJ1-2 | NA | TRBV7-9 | TGTGCCAGCAGCTCGCATGGGACTCCGCGGTTCTATGGCTACACCTTC | CASSSHGTPRFYGYTF
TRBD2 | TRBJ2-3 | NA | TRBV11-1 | TGTGCCAGCGGAAGCGGGGGCTCTAGCACAGATACGCAGTATTTT | CASGSGGSSTDTQYF
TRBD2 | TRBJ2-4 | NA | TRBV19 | TGTGCCACGAGGGAGGGCTTAGCCAAAAACATTCAGTACTTC | CATREGLAKNIQYF
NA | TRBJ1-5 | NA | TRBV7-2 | TGTGCCAGCAGCTTATTATCCCAGAATCAGCCCCAGCATTTT | CASSLLSQNQPQHF
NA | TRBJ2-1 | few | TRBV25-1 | TGTGCCAGCAGCTCCCGGGGGAGCTCCTACAATGAGCAGTTCTTC | CASSSRGSSYNEQFF
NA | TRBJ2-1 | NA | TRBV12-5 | TGTGCTAGTGGTTCCGACTACCACAATGAGCAGTTCTTC | CASGSDYHNEQFF
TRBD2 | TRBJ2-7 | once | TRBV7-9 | TGTGCCAGCAGCTCCCGCCCGGGACTAGCGGGGGAATACGAGCAGTACTTC | CASSSRPGLAGEYEQYF
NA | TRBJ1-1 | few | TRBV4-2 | TGTGCCAGCAGCCAATATAGCAGGAGGGAGAACACTGAAGCTTTCTTT | CASSQYSRRENTEAFF
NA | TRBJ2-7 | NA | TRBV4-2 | TGTGCCAGCAGCCCAGGGGTCGAGCAGTACTTC | CASSPGVEQYF
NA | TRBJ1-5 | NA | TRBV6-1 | TGTGCCAGCAGTGAGGGCCCTGGGGGGGCCTGGGGTCCCCAGCATTTT | CASSEGPGGAWGPQHF
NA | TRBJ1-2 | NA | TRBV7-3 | TGTGCCAGCAGCGCCGGTGGGGCGGGGGACTATGGCTACACCTTC | CASSAGGAGDYGYTF